The clone carrying this T cell receptor beta chain has a handful of counts. Using unique molecular identifiers, the investigators prepared the TCRbeta library. TCRdb re-analysed the PCR reads in MiXCR, keeping a single row per CDR3 protein. The sample has some 590,000 distinct CDR3 sequences; under 12% are singletons. The entry originates in a study of T-cell reconstitution after alpha-beta-depleted transplantation in children. With 8 bases clipped from V and 9 bases from J, the junction kept 8 bases outside the gene matches. This CDR3 is 13 amino acids long. Germline CDR1 SQVTM, CDR2 ANQGSEA. Here the sequenced sample was PBMCs from the stem cell graft donor, taken from the stem cell graft. This TCR derives from a human donor who donated a stem cell graft to a child with acute myeloid leukemia. This sequence joins TRBV29-1 and TRBJ2-1, with 12 nucleotides matching TRBD2. DNA for the CDR3: TGCAGCTCTTCTAGCGGGAGGGCGGGTGAGCAGTTCTTC. The encoded protein is CSSSSGRAGEQFF.